This T cell receptor beta chain was observed in a study of T-cell memory formation after mild COVID-19. Whole-study findings and limits: Memory from before infection featured some responding clones, which suggests cross-reactive memory joined.

5'RACE, which relied on constant-segment primers, yielded TCR alpha and TCR beta cDNA libraries carrying sample barcodes and UMIs. TCRdb re-derived calls from the 5' RACE reads in MiXCR, one entry per CDR3 protein. This table has 65,000 to 100,000 distinct CDR3 sequences, around 13% appearing once. In this sample, this clonotype turned up once. The target antigen is unknown. CDR3 length: 15 residues. V lost 3 bases and J lost 0; bases outside the gene matches: 0. Germline V CDR1 and CDR2: MDHEN, SYDVKM. The receptor's source is a young man who had mild COVID-19 (a few samples of this study predate the infection). Cell type and time point are not known. The sequenced material came from PBMCs or a T cell subset sorted from them (not recorded which). J is TRBJ2-1 and V is TRBV28, with 9 bases lining up with TRBD1. The CDR3 spells CASSLTGGSYNEQFF. The CDR3 DNA is TGTGCCAGCAGTTTGACAGGGGGCTCCTACAATGAGCAGTTCTTC.